This TCR beta chain came from a study of T-cell reconstitution after alpha-beta-depleted transplantation in children. Findings and caveats of the study: Approximately two months post-transplant, alpha-beta T cells reportedly originated from several hundred expanded graft clones.

As for this clonotype: The antigen remains undetermined.

Germline V gene sequence: CDR1 LNHNV, CDR2 YYDKDF (reference sequence). The CDR3 extends over 14 amino acids. Trimming took 0 bases from V and 8 from J, leaving 10 bases between them. A library of TCRbeta sequences, prepared with unique molecular identifiers, was generated. TCRdb analysed the PCR reads with MiXCR anew, one entry per CDR3 protein. The sample includes some 550,000 distinct CDR3 sequences, roughly 24% of them seen just once. V gene TRBV15 combines with J gene TRBJ1-4, with a possible D match to TRBD1 (5 bases). The specimen comprised PBMCs, mostly from graft donor cells, sampled 360 days after TCRalphabeta/CD19-depleted stem cell transplant. The TCR comes from a boy in the first two years of life who had a stem cell transplant for acute myeloid leukemia, so the T cells may come from the graft donor. The chain's CDR3 is CATSREGTLEKLFF. CDR3 in DNA: TGTGCCACCAGCAGAGAGGGGACTTTAGAAAAACTGTTTTTT.